This T cell receptor (beta chain) was documented in a study of early T cells in non-severe SARS-CoV-2 infection. Broader study findings: Using VDJdb, the matching emphasized anti-spike CD8 responses while missing private and CD4 specificities.

Using its own MiXCR run on the 5' RACE reads, TCRdb lists one record per CDR3 protein. The repertoire holds nearly 60,000 distinct CDR3 sequences, with over 9.5% as singletons. V was pared by 4 bases and J by 5 bases, with 7 bases of the junction left unmatched. CDR1 is SGHVS and CDR2 is FNYEAQ in the germline V gene. CDR3 size: 14 residues. This clonotype was counted at least ten times. The antigen remains unidentified. Sequenced material: whole blood. The sequence was collected from an adult who was a healthcare worker with PCR-confirmed SARS-CoV-2 infection or an uninfected control (not recorded which). The rearrangement links TRBV7-6 to TRBJ2-7; TRBD1 matches at 8 bases. This CDR3 is CASSYGQGVDEQYF. The CDR3 coding sequence is TGTGCCAGCAGCTACGGACAGGGCGTTGACGAGCAGTACTTC.